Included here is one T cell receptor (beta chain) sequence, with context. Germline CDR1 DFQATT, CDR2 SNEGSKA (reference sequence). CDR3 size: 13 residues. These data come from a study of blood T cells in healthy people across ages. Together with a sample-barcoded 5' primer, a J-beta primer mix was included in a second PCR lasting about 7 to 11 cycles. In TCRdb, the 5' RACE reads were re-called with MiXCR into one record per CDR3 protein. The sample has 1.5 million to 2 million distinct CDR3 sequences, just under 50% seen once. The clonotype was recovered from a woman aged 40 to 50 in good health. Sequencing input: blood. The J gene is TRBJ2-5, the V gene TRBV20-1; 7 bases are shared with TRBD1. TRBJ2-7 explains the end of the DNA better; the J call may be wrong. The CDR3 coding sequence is TGCAGTGCTAGTGGGACAGATGAATACGAGCAGTACTTC. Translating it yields CSASGTDEYEQYF.